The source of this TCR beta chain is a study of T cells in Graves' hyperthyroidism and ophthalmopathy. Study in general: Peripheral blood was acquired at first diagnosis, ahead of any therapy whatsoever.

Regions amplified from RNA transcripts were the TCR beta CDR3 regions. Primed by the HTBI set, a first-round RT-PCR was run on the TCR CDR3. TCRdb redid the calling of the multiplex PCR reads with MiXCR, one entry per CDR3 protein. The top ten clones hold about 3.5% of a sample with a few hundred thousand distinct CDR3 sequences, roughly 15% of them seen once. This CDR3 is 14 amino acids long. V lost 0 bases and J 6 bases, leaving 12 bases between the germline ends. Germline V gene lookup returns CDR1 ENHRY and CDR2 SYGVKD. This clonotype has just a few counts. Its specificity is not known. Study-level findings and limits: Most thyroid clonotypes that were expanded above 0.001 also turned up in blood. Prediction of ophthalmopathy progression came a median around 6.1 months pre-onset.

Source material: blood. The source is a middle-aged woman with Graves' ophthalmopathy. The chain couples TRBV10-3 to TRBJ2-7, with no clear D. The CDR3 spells CAISESTHGLEQYF. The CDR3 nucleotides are TGTGCCATCAGTGAGTCGACTCATGGGCTCGAGCAGTACTTC.